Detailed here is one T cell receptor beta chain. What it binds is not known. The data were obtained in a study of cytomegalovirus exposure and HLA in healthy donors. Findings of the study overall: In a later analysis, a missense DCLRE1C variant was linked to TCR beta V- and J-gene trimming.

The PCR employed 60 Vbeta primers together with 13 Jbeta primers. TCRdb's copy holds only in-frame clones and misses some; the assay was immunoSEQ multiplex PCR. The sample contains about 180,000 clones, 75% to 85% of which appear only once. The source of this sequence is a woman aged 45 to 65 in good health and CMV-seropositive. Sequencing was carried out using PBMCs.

The DNA of the CDR3 is TGTGCCAGCAGCCGGCGACAGGAAGAGACCCAGTACTTC. As protein: CASSRRQEETQYF. The V and J genes are TRBV5-5 and TRBJ2-5; possibly TRBD1 for D (6 bases). The V end was cut by 4 bases, the J end by 3 bases, with 10 bases between. CDR3 length equals 13 residues. Germline values: CDR1 SGHKS, CDR2 YYEKEE (reference sequence).